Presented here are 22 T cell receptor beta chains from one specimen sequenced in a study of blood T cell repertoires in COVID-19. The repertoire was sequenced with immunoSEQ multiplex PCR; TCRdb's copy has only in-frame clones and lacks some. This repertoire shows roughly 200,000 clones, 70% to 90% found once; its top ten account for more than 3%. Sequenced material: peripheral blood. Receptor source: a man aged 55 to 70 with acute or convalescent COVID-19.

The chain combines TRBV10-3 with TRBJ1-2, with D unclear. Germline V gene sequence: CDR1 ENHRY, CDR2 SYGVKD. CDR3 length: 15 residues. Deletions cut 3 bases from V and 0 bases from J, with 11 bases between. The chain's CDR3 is CAISDQDSTNYGYTF. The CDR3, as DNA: TGTGCCATCAGTGATCAGGACTCCACTAACTATGGCTACACCTTC.

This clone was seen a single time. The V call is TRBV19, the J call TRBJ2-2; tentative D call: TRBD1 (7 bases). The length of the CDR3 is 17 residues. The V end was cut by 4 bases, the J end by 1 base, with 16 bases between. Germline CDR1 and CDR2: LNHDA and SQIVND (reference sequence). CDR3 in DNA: TGTGCCAGTAGTAGACAGGGAACTAGCCAGAACACCGGGGAGCTGTTTTTT. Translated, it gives CASSRQGTSQNTGELFF.

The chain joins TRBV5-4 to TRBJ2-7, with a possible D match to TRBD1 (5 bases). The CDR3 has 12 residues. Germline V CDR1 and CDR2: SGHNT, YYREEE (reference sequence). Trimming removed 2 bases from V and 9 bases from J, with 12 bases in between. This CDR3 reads CASSLDSAAQYF. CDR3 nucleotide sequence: TGTGCCAGCAGCTTAGACAGTGCTGCGCAGTACTTC.

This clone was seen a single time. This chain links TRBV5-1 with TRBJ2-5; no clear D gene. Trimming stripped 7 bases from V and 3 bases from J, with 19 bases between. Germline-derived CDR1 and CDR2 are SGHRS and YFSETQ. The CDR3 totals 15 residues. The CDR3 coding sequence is TGCGCCAGCCGCGCCCTCGGCGGTTCTGAAGAGACCCAGTACTTC. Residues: CASRALGGSEETQYF.

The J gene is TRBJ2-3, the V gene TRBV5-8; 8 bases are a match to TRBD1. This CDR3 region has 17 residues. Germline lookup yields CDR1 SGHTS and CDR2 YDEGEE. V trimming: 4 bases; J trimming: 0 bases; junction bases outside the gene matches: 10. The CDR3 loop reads CASSLATRTGSTDTQYF. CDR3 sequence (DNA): TGTGCCAGCAGCCTCGCCACCAGGACAGGGAGCACAGATACGCAGTATTTT.

The CDR3 bases are TGCGCCAGCAGCCATGTTCCACAGGGGGGAAGCAATCAGCCCCAGCATTTT. Translated, it gives CASSHVPQGGSNQPQHF. V gene TRBV4-1 combines with J gene TRBJ1-5, with TRBD1 matching 8 bases. Germline V gene sequence: CDR1 MGHRA, CDR2 YSYEKL. This CDR3 is 17 amino acids long. The V gene end was trimmed by 3 bases and the J gene end by 1 base; junction bases not matched to a gene: 8.

Here the CDR3 DNA reads TGTGCCAGCAGGTTAGGACAGGTTTCACCCCTCCACTTT. This sequence encodes CASRLGQVSPLHF. This chain joins TRBV27 and TRBJ1-6; 7 bases are shared with TRBD1. Germline lookup yields CDR1 MNHEY and CDR2 SMNVEV (reference sequence). The V segment lost 6 bases and the J segment 9 bases; nucleotides outside the gene matches: 5. This CDR3 spans 13 amino acids.

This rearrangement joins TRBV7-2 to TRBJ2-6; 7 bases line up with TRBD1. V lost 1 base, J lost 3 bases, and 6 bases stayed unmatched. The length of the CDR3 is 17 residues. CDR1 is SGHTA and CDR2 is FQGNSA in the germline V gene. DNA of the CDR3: TGTGCCAGCAGCTTAGGCCAAGGGGGCGGTGGGGCCAACGTCCTGACTTTC. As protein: CASSLGQGGGGANVLTF.

The CDR3 spells CASSPRGGGPNTEAFF. The CDR3 DNA reads as TGTGCCAGCAGCCCAAGGGGGGGCGGACCCAACACTGAAGCTTTCTTT. The rearrangement joins TRBV27 to TRBJ1-1, with D perhaps TRBD1 (6 bases). Germline CDR1 MNHEY, CDR2 SMNVEV (reference sequence). With 6 bases removed from V and 2 bases from J, the gap between germline ends came to 19 bases. CDR3 length equals 16 residues.

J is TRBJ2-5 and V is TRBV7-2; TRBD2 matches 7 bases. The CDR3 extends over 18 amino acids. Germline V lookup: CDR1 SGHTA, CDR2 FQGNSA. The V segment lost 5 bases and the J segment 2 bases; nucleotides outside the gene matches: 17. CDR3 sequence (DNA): TGTGCCAGCAGCCGGATGCAACGCCGGGCTAGCGGACAAGAGACCCAGTACTTC. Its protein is CASSRMQRRASGQETQYF.

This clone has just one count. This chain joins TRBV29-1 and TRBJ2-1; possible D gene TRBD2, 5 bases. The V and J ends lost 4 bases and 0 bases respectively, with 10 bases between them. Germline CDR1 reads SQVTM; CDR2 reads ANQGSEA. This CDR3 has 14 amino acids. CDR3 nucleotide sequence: TGCAGCGTTGGGGTTAGCGTCTCCTACAATGAGCAGTTCTTC. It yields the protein CSVGVSVSYNEQFF.

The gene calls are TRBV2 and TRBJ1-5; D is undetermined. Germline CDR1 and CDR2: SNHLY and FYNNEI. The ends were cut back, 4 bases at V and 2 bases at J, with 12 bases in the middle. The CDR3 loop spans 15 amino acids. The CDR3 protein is CASSVERAGNQPQHF. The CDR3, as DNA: TGTGCCAGCAGTGTTGAGAGGGCCGGCAATCAGCCCCAGCATTTT. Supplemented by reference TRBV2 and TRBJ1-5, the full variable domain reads EPEVTQTPSHQVTQMGQEVILRCVPISNHLYFYWYRQILGQKVEFLVSFYNNEISEKSEIFDDQFSVERPDGSNFTLKIRSTKLEDSAMYFCASSVERAGNQPQHFGDGTRLSIL.

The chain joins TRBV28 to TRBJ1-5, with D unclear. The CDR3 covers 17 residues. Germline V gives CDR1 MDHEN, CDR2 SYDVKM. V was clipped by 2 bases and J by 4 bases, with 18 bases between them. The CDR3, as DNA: TGTGCCAGCAGTTTACCTGGATCTGCAGCGAAAAATCAGCCCCAGCATTTT. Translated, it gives CASSLPGSAAKNQPQHF.

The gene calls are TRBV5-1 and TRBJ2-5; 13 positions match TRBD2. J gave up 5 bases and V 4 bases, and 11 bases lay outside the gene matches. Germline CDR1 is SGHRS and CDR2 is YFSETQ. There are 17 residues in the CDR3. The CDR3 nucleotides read TGCGCCAGCAGCCCCGGGGGGACTAGCGGGAATAGGGAGACCCAGTACTTC. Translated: CASSPGGTSGNRETQYF.

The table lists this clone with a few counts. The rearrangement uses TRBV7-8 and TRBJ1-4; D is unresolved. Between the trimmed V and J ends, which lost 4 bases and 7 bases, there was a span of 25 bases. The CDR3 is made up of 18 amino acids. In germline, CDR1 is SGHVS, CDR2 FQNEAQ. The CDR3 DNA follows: TGTGCCAGCAGCTCTCGACCGGCCGGACGAGCGGCGGGTGAAAAACTGTTTTTT. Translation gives CASSSRPAGRAAGEKLFF.

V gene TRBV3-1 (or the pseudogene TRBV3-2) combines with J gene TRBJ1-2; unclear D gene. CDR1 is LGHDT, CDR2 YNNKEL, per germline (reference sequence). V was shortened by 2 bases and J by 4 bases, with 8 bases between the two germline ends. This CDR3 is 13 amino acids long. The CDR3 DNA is TGTGCCAGCAGCCAACTCCGGGGCTATGGCTACACCTTC. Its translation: CASSQLRGYGYTF.

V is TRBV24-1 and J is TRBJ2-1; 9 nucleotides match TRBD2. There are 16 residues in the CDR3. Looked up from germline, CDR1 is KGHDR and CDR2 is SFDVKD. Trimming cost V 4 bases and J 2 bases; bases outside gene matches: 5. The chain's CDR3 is CATSDVAGVTYNEQFF. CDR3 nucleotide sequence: TGTGCCACCAGTGACGTAGCGGGAGTAACCTACAATGAGCAGTTCTTC.

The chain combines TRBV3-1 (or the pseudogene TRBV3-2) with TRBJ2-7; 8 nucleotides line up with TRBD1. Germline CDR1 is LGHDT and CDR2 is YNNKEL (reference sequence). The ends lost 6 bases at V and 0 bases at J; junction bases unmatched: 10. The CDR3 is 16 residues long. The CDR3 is CASSPTWGQASYEQYF. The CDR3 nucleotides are TGTGCCAGCAGTCCCACCTGGGGACAGGCCTCCTACGAGCAGTACTTC.

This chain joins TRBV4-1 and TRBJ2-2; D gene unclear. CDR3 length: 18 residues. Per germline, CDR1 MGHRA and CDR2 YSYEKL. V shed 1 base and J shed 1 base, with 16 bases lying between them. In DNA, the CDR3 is TGCGCCAGCAGCCAAGTTGATCTAATCCCCCGGAACACCGGGGAGCTGTTTTTT. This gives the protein CASSQVDLIPRNTGELFF.

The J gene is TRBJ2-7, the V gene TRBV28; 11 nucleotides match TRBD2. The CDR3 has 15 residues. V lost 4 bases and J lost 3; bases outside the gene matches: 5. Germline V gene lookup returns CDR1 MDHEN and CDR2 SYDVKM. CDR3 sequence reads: CASSSQTSGDYEQYF. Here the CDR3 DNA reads TGTGCCAGCAGTTCCCAGACTAGCGGGGACTACGAGCAGTACTTC. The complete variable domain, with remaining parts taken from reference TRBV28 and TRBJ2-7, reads DVKVTQSSRYLVKRTGEKVFLECVQDMDHENMFWYRQDPGLGLRLIYFSYDVKMKEKGDIPEGYSVSREKKERFSLILESASTNQTSMYLCASSSQTSGDYEQYFGPGTRLTVT.

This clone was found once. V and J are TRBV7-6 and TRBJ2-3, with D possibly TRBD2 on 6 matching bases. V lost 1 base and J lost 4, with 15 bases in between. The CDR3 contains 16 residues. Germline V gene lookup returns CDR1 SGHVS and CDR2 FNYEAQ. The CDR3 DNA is TGTGCCAGCAGCTTAGGGACCGGAGGGTGGTCAGATACGCAGTATTTT. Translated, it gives CASSLGTGGWSDTQYF.

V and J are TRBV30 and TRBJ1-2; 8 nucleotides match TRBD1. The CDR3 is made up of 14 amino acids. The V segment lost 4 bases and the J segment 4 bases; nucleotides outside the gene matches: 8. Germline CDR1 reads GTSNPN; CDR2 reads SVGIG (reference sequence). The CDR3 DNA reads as TGTGCCTGGAACCTCAGGGGGCTACGCTATGGCTACACCTTC. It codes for CAWNLRGLRYGYTF.